This entry lists 5 T cell receptor beta chains sequenced from one sample in a study of T cells in Graves' hyperthyroidism and ophthalmopathy. Amplified regions were TCR beta CDR3 sequences from RNA transcripts. HTBI primers were the set used in a first-round RT-PCR of the TCR CDR3. MiXCR was run by TCRdb on the multiplex PCR reads, yielding one entry per CDR3 protein. Here the sample spans about 480,000 distinct CDR3 sequences, under 25% being singletons. Sequencing was done on a sample of blood. These receptors were taken from a woman in her 70s with Graves' ophthalmopathy.

In its sample, this clonotype was seen many times. The chain has TRBV12-3 or TRBV12-4 and TRBJ1-5, with D possibly being TRBD1 (5 bases). V was cut by 7 bases and J by 4 bases, with 17 bases left in between. This CDR3 is 15 amino acids long. The chain's CDR3 is CASTRTGVANQPQHF. Written as DNA, the CDR3 is TGTGCCAGCACCCGGACGGGGGTTGCGAATCAGCCCCAGCATTTT.

The sample holds many counts of this clonotype. One junction end disagrees with the germline gene, perhaps due to a read error. This chain connects TRBV7-2 to TRBJ2-7; 14 bases are a match to TRBD2. CDR3 length: 14 residues. CDR1 is SGHTA, CDR2 FQGNSA, per germline. The CDR3 spells CASSPGLAGDEQYF. DNA of the CDR3: TGTGCTAGCAGCCCGGGACTAGCGGGGGACGAGCAGTACTTC. Together with reference TRBV7-2 and TRBJ2-7, the CDR3 gives the full variable domain: GAGVSQSPSNKVTEKGKDVELRCDPISGHTALYWYRQSLGQGLEFLIYFQGNSAPDKSGLPSDRFSAERTGGSVSTLTIQRTQQEDSAVYLCASSPGLAGDEQYFGPGTRLTVT.

This clonotype was recorded a few times. This chain links TRBV2 with TRBJ2-2; D call uncertain. V was cut by 4 bases and J by 1 base, with 7 bases left in between. Germline CDR1 is SNHLY and CDR2 is FYNNEI. The CDR3 has 14 amino acids. The DNA of the CDR3 is TGTGCCAGCAGTGGGGCCAGGAACACCGGGGAGCTGTTTTTT. This sequence encodes CASSGARNTGELFF. Supplemented by reference TRBV2 and TRBJ2-2, the full variable domain reads EPEVTQTPSHQVTQMGQEVILRCVPISNHLYFYWYRQILGQKVEFLVSFYNNEISEKSEIFDDQFSVERPDGSNFTLKIRSTKLEDSAMYFCASSGARNTGELFFGEGSRLTVL.

This clonotype turned up a few times. V is TRBV12-3 or TRBV12-4 and J is TRBJ2-1; 8 bases agree with TRBD2. This CDR3 is 15 amino acids long. Germline trimming cut 3 bases from V and 2 bases from J; bases unmatched to any gene: 3. CDR3 residues: CASSLKLAAYNEQFF. In DNA, the CDR3 is TGTGCCAGCAGTTTGAAACTAGCGGCCTACAATGAGCAGTTCTTC.

As concerns this clonotype: With a much larger clone just one base away, this may be a read error. V gene TRBV3-1 combines with J gene TRBJ1-1, with D possibly being TRBD1 (6 bases). In germline, CDR1 is LGHDT, CDR2 YNNKEL (reference sequence). This CDR3 comprises 14 residues. DNA of the CDR3: TGTGCCAGCGGCCAGGAGGGCAGGGGCACTGAAGCTTTCTTT. Its protein product is CASGQEGRGTEAFF.